The 19 T cell receptor beta chains listed next were all sequenced from one sample in a study of post-analysis software for immune sequencing data. These receptors lack a known antigen. Sequencing libraries made from TCR beta cDNA carried unique molecular identifiers. Via MiXCR, TCRdb re-called the PCR reads, giving one row per CDR3 protein. The sample includes 600,000 to 750,000 distinct CDR3 sequences, roughly three fifths of them seen just once. General study findings and limits: The five TRBV segments detected at higher frequency in patients than in controls included TRBV5-6, TRBV5-1 and TRBV20-1.

The sequenced material came from blood. Receptor source: a girl aged 2 to 9 with multiple sclerosis.

The gene calls are TRBV10-3 and TRBJ1-1, with 12 bases aligning to TRBD1. Germline assignment: CDR1 ENHRY and CDR2 SYGVKD. The CDR3 is 13 residues long. V lost 10 bases, J lost 10 bases, and 10 bases stayed unmatched. DNA for the CDR3: TGTGCCACGGGACAGGGGGCATTTATCGGAGCTTTCTTT. This translates into CATGQGAFIGAFF.

This chain uses TRBV3-1 with TRBJ2-1; D gene ambiguous. The CDR3 loop spans 15 amino acids. Germline V lookup: CDR1 LGHDT, CDR2 YNNKEL (reference sequence). Deletions cut 5 bases from V and 0 bases from J, with 11 bases between. CDR3 in DNA: TGTGCCAGCAGCGCTACACTGAGCTCCTACAATGAGCAGTTCTTC. Residues: CASSATLSSYNEQFF.

The rearrangement joins TRBV7-2 to TRBJ2-3; unclear D gene. Per germline, CDR1 SGHTA and CDR2 FQGNSA. The CDR3 length is 13 residues. V lost 4 bases and J lost 4, with 9 bases in between. CDR3 coding DNA: TGTGCCAGCAGCTGGTCTTCCCCAGATACGCAGTATTTT. It encodes CASSWSSPDTQYF.

This chain joins TRBV7-8 and TRBJ2-1, with TRBD2 identical over 12 bases. Germline trimming cut 5 bases from V and 3 bases from J; bases unmatched to any gene: 14. The CDR3 consists of 19 residues. Germline V CDR1 and CDR2: SGHVS, FQNEAQ. In DNA, the CDR3 is TGTGCCAGCAGCCCCGGACTAGCGGGAACCCCAATGCGCTACAATGAGCAGTTCTTC. As protein: CASSPGLAGTPMRYNEQFF.

This sequence joins TRBV12-3 or TRBV12-4 and TRBJ2-3; 8 nucleotides agree with TRBD2. V gave up 7 bases and J gave up 6 bases; unmatched junction bases: 15. The CDR3 extends over 16 amino acids. CDR3 nucleotides: TGTGCCAGCACCCCGGGACTAGGGGATTCCGGGGATACGCAGTATTTT. Protein: CASTPGLGDSGDTQYF.

V and J are TRBV2 and TRBJ2-3, with D possibly being TRBD1 (6 bases). The CDR3 has 15 amino acids. V lost 7 bases and J 2 bases, leaving 16 bases between the germline ends. In germline, CDR1 is SNHLY, CDR2 FYNNEI. The CDR3 DNA follows: TGTGCCAGCATATCAGGGGTTCCTGCCACAGATACGCAGTATTTT. This encodes CASISGVPATDTQYF. The full variable domain, completed using reference TRBV2 and TRBJ2-3, is EPEVTQTPSHQVTQMGQEVILRCVPISNHLYFYWYRQILGQKVEFLVSFYNNEISEKSEIFDDQFSVERPDGSNFTLKIRSTKLEDSAMYFCASISGVPATDTQYFGPGTRLTVL.

The chain has TRBV12-5 and TRBJ1-2; 7 nucleotides align to TRBD1. The CDR3 consists of 15 residues. Germline lookup yields CDR1 LGHNT and CDR2 FRNRAP. The V and J ends lost 1 base and 5 bases, in that order; junction bases with no gene match: 7. The CDR3 sequence: CASGLDRGLPYGYTF. Written as DNA, the CDR3 is TGTGCTAGTGGTTTGGACAGGGGCCTCCCTTATGGCTACACCTTC.

In this sample, this clonotype turned up a few times. J is TRBJ2-1 and V is TRBV6-5; possible D gene TRBD1, 6 bases. CDR1 MNHEY and CDR2 SVGAGI come from the germline V gene. The V end was cut by 6 bases, the J end by 4 bases, with 16 bases between. The CDR3 is 15 residues long. CDR3 amino acids: CASRLGQALYNEQFF. The CDR3 DNA sequence: TGTGCCAGCAGGCTGGGACAAGCACTTTACAATGAGCAGTTCTTC.

The rearrangement uses TRBV5-1 and TRBJ1-2; weak D call: TRBD1 (6 bases). The CDR3 spans 14 residues. V lost 0 bases, J lost 6 bases, and 12 bases lay in between. Germline lookup yields CDR1 SGHRS and CDR2 YFSETQ. The CDR3 reads CASSLAQGNDGYTF. The DNA of the CDR3 is TGCGCCAGCAGCTTGGCTCAGGGGAACGATGGCTACACCTTC. The whole variable domain, remainder taken from reference TRBV5-1 and TRBJ1-2, is KAGVTQTPRYLIKTRGQQVTLSCSPISGHRSVSWYQQTPGQGLQFLFEYFSETQRNKGNFPGRFSGRQFSNSRSEMNVSTLELGDSALYLCASSLAQGNDGYTFGSGTRLTVV.

This clonotype was recorded many times. The chain links TRBV7-9 to TRBJ2-7; 11 nucleotides align to TRBD2. Trimming removed 5 bases from V and 2 bases from J; junction bases left unmatched: 5. CDR3 length equals 15 residues. CDR1 and CDR2 from the germline V gene are SEHNR and FQNEAQ (reference sequence). Here the CDR3 DNA reads TGTGCCAGCAGCCCCGGACTAGCGGGCCCCTACGAGCAGTACTTC. This codes for CASSPGLAGPYEQYF.

The genes are TRBV12-3 or TRBV12-4 and TRBJ2-1, with 8 bases lining up with TRBD2. There are 15 residues in the CDR3. V shed 6 bases, J shed 3 bases, and the junction held 7 bases outside the gene matches. This CDR3 reads CASRGLAGGYNEQFF. The CDR3 DNA reads TGTGCCAGCAGGGGGCTGGCGGGGGGCTACAATGAGCAGTTCTTC.

The chain links TRBV6-2 or TRBV6-3 to TRBJ1-5; TRBD1 is a possible D gene (5 bases). CDR1 and CDR2 from the germline V gene are MNHEY and SVGEGT. The CDR3 spans 14 residues. The V gene lost 2 bases and the J gene lost 5 bases, with 10 bases spanning the gap. CDR3 nucleotide sequence: TGTGCCAGCAGTTACGGGGCAGAGGATCAGCCCCAGCATTTT. It codes for CASSYGAEDQPQHF.

The V call is TRBV7-2, the J call TRBJ2-5; D unclear. V was trimmed by 4 bases and J by 3 bases, leaving 9 bases between them. The CDR3 spans 13 residues. The germline gives CDR1 SGHTA, CDR2 FQGNSA. CDR3 nucleotide sequence: TGTGCCAGCAGCTCAAGAACCAAAGAGACCCAGTACTTC. Residues: CASSSRTKETQYF.

This clonotype appeared a few times. V and J are TRBV7-8 and TRBJ2-7; D unclear. From germline, CDR1 is SGHVS and CDR2 FQNEAQ. The V gene lost 2 bases and the J gene lost 0 bases, with 11 bases spanning the gap. The CDR3 extends over 15 amino acids. CDR3 DNA: TGTGCCAGCAGCTTATACATGGCTCCCTCCTACGAGCAGTACTTC. Protein product: CASSLYMAPSYEQYF.

V is TRBV29-1 and J is TRBJ2-3; 11 bases map to TRBD2. V lost 4 bases to trimming and J lost 3 bases; unmatched junction nucleotides: 12. The CDR3 sequence is 17 residues long. Germline CDR1 reads SQVTM; CDR2 reads ANQGSEA. The CDR3 sequence is CSVVETSGVEVTDTQYF. CDR3 in DNA: TGCAGCGTTGTGGAGACTAGCGGGGTGGAGGTTACAGATACGCAGTATTTT.

This clonotype was detected once. The gene calls are TRBV6-5 and TRBJ1-2; 8 nucleotides agree with TRBD1. Germline CDR1 MNHEY, CDR2 SVGAGI. The V gene end was trimmed by 4 bases and the J gene end by 0 bases; junction bases not matched to a gene: 7. The CDR3 consists of 16 residues. In DNA form, the CDR3 reads TGTGCCAGCAGTTCCGGACAGGGCCTCTCTAACTATGGCTACACCTTC. Encoded protein: CASSSGQGLSNYGYTF.

V gene TRBV20-1 combines with J gene TRBJ2-1; D might be TRBD1 or TRBD2, each matching 5 bases. CDR3 length: 13 residues. Germline assignment: CDR1 DFQATT and CDR2 SNEGSKA (reference sequence). The V and J ends lost 6 bases and 14 bases respectively, with 23 bases between them. The CDR3 nucleotides read TGCAGTGCGCCCGGGACCGATGATCAGTGGGAGTTCTTC. Translation: CSAPGTDDQWEFF.

The rearrangement links TRBV12-3 or TRBV12-4 to TRBJ2-5; 9 bases align to TRBD2. CDR3 length equals 17 residues. V lost 1 base to trimming and J lost 1 base; unmatched junction nucleotides: 7. The CDR3, as DNA: TGTGCCAGCAGTTTAGGCTGGCCTAGCGGGGCCCAAGAGACCCAGTACTTC. This codes for CASSLGWPSGAQETQYF.

The chain has TRBV7-2 and TRBJ2-3; possible D gene TRBD2, 6 bases. CDR3 length: 12 amino acids. The V gene lost 4 bases and the J gene lost 7 bases, with 9 bases spanning the gap. From germline, CDR1 is SGHTA and CDR2 FQGNSA. DNA for the CDR3: TGTGCCAGCAGCTACGGGAGAAATACGCAGTATTTT. It is translated as CASSYGRNTQYF.